The subject of this entry is one TCR beta chain. The source of the sample is a study of blood T cell repertoires in COVID-19. In the study overall: The United States, Italy and Spain provided the acute and convalescent COVID-19 samples. PBMCs, B-cell-depleted T cells, or T cells provided the cDNA or gDNA that made up the material.

V was clipped by 4 bases and J by 6 bases, with 29 bases between them. The length of the CDR3 is 19 residues. Germline CDR1 reads SGHTA; CDR2 reads FQGNSA. In the study's own analysis: Reference gene primer amplification gave nucleated cell count estimates. Profiled with immunoSEQ multiplex PCR; TCRdb holds only in-frame clones, not every one. Clonal size and the V and J genes are those of that table, whereas D and trimming came from the DNA. The repertoire holds tens of thousands of clones, with around 88% as singletons. Sample: peripheral blood. The sequence was obtained from a man aged 50 or older with active COVID-19. The genes are TRBV7-2 and TRBJ2-3; D perhaps matches TRBD1 (6 bases). CDR3 region: CASSSGEQGAGPTRDTQYF. DNA for the CDR3: TGTGCCAGCAGCTCCGGGGAACAGGGTGCTGGACCCACTCGGGATACGCAGTATTTT.